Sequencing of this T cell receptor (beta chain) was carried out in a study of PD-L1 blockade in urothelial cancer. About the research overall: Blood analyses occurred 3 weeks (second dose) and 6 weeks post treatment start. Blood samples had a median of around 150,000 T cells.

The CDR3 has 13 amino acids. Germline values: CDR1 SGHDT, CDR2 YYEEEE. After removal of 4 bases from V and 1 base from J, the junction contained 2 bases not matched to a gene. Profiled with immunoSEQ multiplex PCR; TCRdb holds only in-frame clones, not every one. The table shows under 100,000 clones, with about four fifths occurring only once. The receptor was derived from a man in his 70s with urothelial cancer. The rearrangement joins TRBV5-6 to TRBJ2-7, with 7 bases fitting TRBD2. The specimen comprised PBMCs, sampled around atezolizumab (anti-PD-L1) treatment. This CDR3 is CASSPGLSYEQYF. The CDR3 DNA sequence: TGTGCCAGCAGCCCGGGACTATCCTACGAGCAGTACTTC.